This TCR beta chain originates from a study of shared clonotypes between healthy human individuals. As for this clone: The antigen remains undetermined.

Regarding the study as a whole: Rarefaction gave evidence that sorted-subset sequencing remained incomplete despite large depth. Relative to clonotypes present in all four donors, those not shared had lower generation probabilities. Donor scarcity curtailed the genetic and exposure-history diversity represented herein.

Under the authors' procedure: Filtering differed because ImmunoSEQ produced junction-only sequences that carried no quality scores. This table comes from immunoSEQ multiplex PCR, and its TCRdb copy is limited to in-frame clones, with some not included. D and trimming come from the DNA, and the V and J calls and clone size come from that table. The top ten clones hold 45% to 50% of a sample with just over 95,000 clones, 67% of them seen once. The ends were cut back, 5 bases at V and 8 bases at J, with 15 bases in the middle. This CDR3 comprises 13 residues. CDR1 is MNHEY, CDR2 SMNVEV, per germline (reference sequence).

V is TRBV27 and J is TRBJ1-2; perhaps TRBD1 as D (6 bases). The sequence came from a man aged 30-40 years in good health. Sequences were obtained from memory CD8+ T cells sorted from blood. Subset given: CD45RO+ cells pooled with CCR7-negative TemRA cells. This CDR3 reads CASSPSRGRGYTF. The CDR3 bases are TGTGCCAGCAGTCCCTCGAGGGGGAGGGGCTACACCTTC.